These T cell receptor beta chains were read from a single sample in a study of T cell repertoires in cytomegalovirus infection. These receptors have no known antigen. Using its own MiXCR run on the reads, TCRdb lists one record per CDR3 protein. Of about 770,000 distinct CDR3 sequences listed, around 29% are singletons. The material sequenced was cultured CD8+ T cells from PBMCs, taken from culture after CMV antigen stimulation. The receptors were gathered from a human donor in good health (CMV status not recorded). Some clones in this sample may be carry-over from other donors' samples. Each CDR3 is given with its conserved first and last residue. D genes are given only for firm matches. Some rows mark clone size as missing; the rest say once, few, many or name a class of expanded clone.

j_gene | abundance | v_gene | d_gene | CDR3aa | CDR3nt
TRBJ2-1 | many | TRBV7-9 | TRBD1 | CASSSEQGASNEQFF | TGTGCCAGCAGCTCCGAGCAGGGGGCTAGTAATGAGCAGTTCTTC
TRBJ2-1 | - | TRBV5-5 | - | CASSYRQPGWGYYNEQFF | TGTGCCAGCAGCTACCGACAGCCGGGATGGGGGTACTACAATGAGCAGTTCTTC
TRBJ1-1 | - | TRBV9 | - | CASSVSPGATEAFF | TGTGCCAGCAGCGTAAGTCCGGGGGCCACTGAAGCTTTCTTT
TRBJ2-1 | - | TRBV12-5 | TRBD2 | CASGGGGANEQFF | TGTGCTAGTGGTGGCGGGGGGGCCAATGAGCAGTTCTTC
TRBJ2-4 | - | TRBV7-6 | TRBD1 | CASSLEPGQGPLAKNIQYF | TGTGCCAGCAGCTTGGAGCCGGGACAGGGCCCCTTAGCCAAAAACATTCAGTACTTC
TRBJ1-1 | - | TRBV29-1 | - | CSVRKTDTEAFF | TGCAGCGTACGTAAGACTGACACTGAAGCTTTCTTT
TRBJ2-5 | - | TRBV6-1 | - | CASSYNIRETQYF | TGTGCCAGCAGTTACAACATCCGGGAGACCCAGTACTTC
TRBJ1-5 | few | TRBV12-3/TRBV12-4 | - | CASSPGPLNQPQHF | TGTGCCAGCAGCCCGGGACCGTTAAATCAGCCCCAGCATTTT
TRBJ1-1 | - | TRBV7-9 | - | CASRLGAEDTEAFF | TGTGCCAGCAGACTCGGGGCAGAAGACACTGAAGCTTTCTTT
TRBJ1-1 | few | TRBV12-3/TRBV12-4 | - | CASSFGPLDPNTEAFF | TGTGCCAGCAGCTTCGGGCCCCTCGATCCGAACACTGAAGCTTTCTTT
TRBJ1-6 | many | TRBV20-1 | - | CSPSPPRDLALHF | TGCAGTCCATCCCCCCCGAGGGATTTGGCCCTCCACTTT
TRBJ2-7 | - | TRBV27 | - | CASSSRRPHEQYF | TGTGCCAGCAGTTCCAGGAGACCCCACGAGCAGTACTTC
TRBJ2-3 | - | TRBV11-2 | - | CASGLGPGGLATGTQYF | TGTGCCAGCGGCTTAGGTCCCGGGGGGCTCGCTACCGGTACGCAGTATTTT
TRBJ2-3 | - | TRBV7-8 | - | CASSPAGQLNIDTQYF | TGTGCCAGCAGCCCGGCGGGACAATTAAATATAGATACGCAGTATTTT
TRBJ2-1 | - | TRBV6-5 | - | CASSYSVVNEQFF | TGTGCCAGCAGTTACTCGGTAGTCAATGAGCAGTTCTTC
TRBJ1-2 | - | TRBV7-9 | - | CASSLGYGYGYTF | TGTGCCAGCAGCTTAGGCTACGGCTATGGCTACACCTTC
TRBJ1-4 | - | TRBV15 | - | CATWSGSRLFF | TGTGCCACCTGGTCCGGGAGTAGACTGTTTTTT
TRBJ1-1 | many | TRBV7-6 | - | CASSLGTGAGNTEAFF | TGTGCCAGCAGCTTGGGAACCGGGGCCGGGAACACTGAAGCTTTCTTT
TRBJ1-3 | many | TRBV7-9 | - | CASTRPPGLAGNTIYF | TGTGCCAGCACCCGACCGCCAGGGTTGGCTGGAAACACCATATATTTT
TRBJ1-4 | - | TRBV4-1 | - | CASSVATNEKLFF | TGCGCCAGCAGTGTTGCAACTAATGAAAAACTGTTTTTT
TRBJ2-1 | - | TRBV27 | - | CASSLSRGQYNEQFF | TGTGCCAGCAGTTTGTCCCGGGGCCAATACAATGAGCAGTTCTTC
TRBJ2-5 | - | TRBV12-3/TRBV12-4 | - | CASSGEGTEETQYF | TGTGCCAGCAGCGGTGAGGGGACGGAAGAGACCCAGTACTTC
TRBJ2-7 | few | TRBV11-2 | TRBD2 | CASSYGTSNEQYF | TGTGCCAGCAGCTATGGGACTAGCAACGAGCAGTACTTC
TRBJ1-2 | - | TRBV6-4 | TRBD1 | CANEGDRGNDYGYTF | TGTGCCAATGAGGGCGACAGGGGTAATGACTATGGCTACACCTTC
TRBJ1-2 | few | TRBV7-8 | - | CASSLAPQTKGYTF | TGTGCCAGCAGCTTAGCGCCCCAAACGAAGGGCTACACCTTC
TRBJ2-1 | - | TRBV12-3/TRBV12-4 | - | CASSFTGLGNEQFF | TGTGCCAGCAGTTTTACCGGTTTGGGCAATGAGCAGTTCTTC
TRBJ2-3 | few | TRBV5-4 | - | CASSAPGGATDTQYF | TGTGCCAGCAGCGCTCCGGGCGGGGCCACAGATACGCAGTATTTT
TRBJ1-1 | many | TRBV7-6 | - | CASSFPGPNTEAFF | TGTGCCAGCAGCTTTCCAGGGCCGAACACTGAAGCTTTCTTT
TRBJ2-7 | - | TRBV12-3/TRBV12-4 | TRBD1 | CASSSGDSLFYEQYF | TGTGCCAGCAGCTCCGGGGACAGTCTATTCTACGAGCAGTACTTC
TRBJ1-1 | - | TRBV7-8 | - | CASSSSGSGEAFF | TGTGCCAGCAGCTCCTCAGGGAGCGGTGAAGCTTTCTTT